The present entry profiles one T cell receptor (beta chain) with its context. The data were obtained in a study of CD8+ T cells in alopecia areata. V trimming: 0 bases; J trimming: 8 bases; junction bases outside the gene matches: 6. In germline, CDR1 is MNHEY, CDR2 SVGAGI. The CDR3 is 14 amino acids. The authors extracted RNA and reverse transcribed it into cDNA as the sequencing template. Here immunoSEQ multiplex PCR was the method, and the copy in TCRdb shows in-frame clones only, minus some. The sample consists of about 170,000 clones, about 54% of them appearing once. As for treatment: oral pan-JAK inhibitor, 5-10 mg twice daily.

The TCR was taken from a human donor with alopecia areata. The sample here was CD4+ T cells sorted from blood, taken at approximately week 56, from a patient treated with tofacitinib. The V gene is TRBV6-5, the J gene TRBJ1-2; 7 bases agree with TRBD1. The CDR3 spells CASSYSDRVGGYTF. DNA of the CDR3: TGTGCCAGCAGTTACTCCGACAGGGTAGGGGGCTACACCTTC.